There are many counts of the clone carrying this T cell receptor (beta chain). Its target is not known. This CDR3 comprises 16 residues. Per germline, CDR1 SGHRS and CDR2 YFSETQ. The trim removed 4 bases at V and 7 bases at J, leaving 10 bases unmatched. Noted time point: longitudinal time-point 3. The unsorted libraries originated from 2 million PBMCs that had been stored at -80 C. The method for making cDNA was 5'RACE, and it used 10-nucleotide random UMIs. In each sequencing run, over 160 million TCR-beta sequences were generated from 15-18 subjects. TCRdb re-called the 5' RACE reads with MiXCR, one entry per CDR3 protein. The sample has fewer than 50,000 distinct CDR3 sequences, less than 15% seen once; the top ten hold 10% to 12%. These data are taken from a study of neurological immune-mediated disorders. Study-wide results and limits: Healthy controls had more TCR clonal expansion than multiple sclerosis, which showed the least, whereas HTLV-1-associated myelopathy showed the most.

This TCR was recovered from a man aged 30 to 39 in good health. The rearrangement joins TRBV5-1 to TRBJ1-6; 8 bases match TRBD1. Sequencing used PBMCs. CDR3 nucleotides: TGCGCCAGCAGCCAGACGGGACAGGAACAGAATTCACCCCTCCACTTT. This translates into CASSQTGQEQNSPLHF.